The 30 T cell receptor beta chains below come from one sample, sequenced in a study of tumor-infiltrating lymphocytes in localized non-small cell lung cancer. The table came from immunoSEQ multiplex PCR; TCRdb's copy has only in-frame clones and leaves some out. The sample has around 7,000 clones, about three fifths seen once. The source material was uninvolved lung tissue not adjacent to the tumor. The receptors here all came from a human donor with non-small cell lung cancer.

This sequence joins TRBV7-2 and TRBJ2-5, with D unclear. This CDR3 has 12 residues. The germline V gene has CDR1 SGHTA and CDR2 FQGNSA. V lost 4 bases and J 5 bases, leaving 8 bases between the germline ends. This CDR3 reads CASSSNGETQYF. CDR3 coding DNA: TGTGCCAGCAGCTCAAACGGGGAGACCCAGTACTTC.

This chain links TRBV6-6 with TRBJ2-3; TRBD1 might be the D (6 bases). The CDR3 runs to 15 residues. V was pared by 6 bases and J by 0 bases, with 13 bases between. Germline CDR1 and CDR2: MNHNY and SVGAGI (reference sequence). In DNA form, the CDR3 reads TGTGCCAGCAGCGAGACAGGTAGAAGCACAGATACGCAGTATTTT. Its protein product is CASSETGRSTDTQYF.

The chain combines TRBV9 with TRBJ2-3; TRBD2 agrees at 12 bases. The length of the CDR3 is 15 residues. V lost 0 bases, J lost 6 bases, and 2 bases stayed unmatched. Per germline, CDR1 SGDLS and CDR2 YYNGEE. CDR3 region: CASSVGTSGEDTQYF. In DNA, the CDR3 is TGTGCCAGCAGCGTAGGGACTAGCGGGGAGGATACGCAGTATTTT.

The chain is built from TRBV19 and TRBJ1-2; a weak D match, TRBD1 (5 bases). Per the germline V gene, CDR1 is LNHDA and CDR2 is SQIVND (reference sequence). V lost 2 bases to trimming and J lost 6 bases, with 13 bases between them. The CDR3 contains 14 residues. In DNA, the CDR3 is TGTGCCAGTAGTATAACAGGAAGGTACGATGGCTACACCTTC. Translating it yields CASSITGRYDGYTF.

The rearrangement joins TRBV2 to TRBJ1-5; D is unresolved. The V and J ends lost 7 bases and 0 bases respectively, with 10 bases between them. CDR3 length equals 14 residues. Germline CDR1 and CDR2: SNHLY and FYNNEI. The CDR3 sequence: CASKTAYSNQPQHF. CDR3 nucleotide sequence: TGTGCCAGCAAAACCGCTTATAGCAATCAGCCCCAGCATTTT.

The chain couples TRBV6-1 to TRBJ1-5; maybe TRBD1 (6 bases). The CDR3 spans 13 residues. Germline V lookup: CDR1 MNHNS, CDR2 SASEGT. Trimming left V 3 bases short and J 11 bases short, with 14 bases between. The CDR3 reads CASSDNQGMAQHF. In DNA form, the CDR3 reads TGTGCCAGCAGTGACAACCAGGGGATGGCCCAGCATTTT.

This rearrangement joins TRBV29-1 to TRBJ1-2, with 8 bases lining up with TRBD1. V dropped 4 bases and J dropped 8; count of bases not matched to a gene: 6. The CDR3 spans 12 residues. Germline CDR1 and CDR2: SQVTM and ANQGSEA. The CDR3 loop is CSVADRGYGYTF. The DNA of the CDR3 is TGCAGCGTTGCTGACAGGGGTTACGGCTACACCTTC.

The rearrangement links TRBV5-1 to TRBJ2-7; 9 bases line up with TRBD1. The junction had 5 bases not matched to a gene; V was cut back by 7 bases and J by 0 bases. CDR3 length: 14 residues. Germline V lookup: CDR1 SGHRS, CDR2 YFSETQ. This chain's CDR3 is CASRIQGASYEQYF. The CDR3 nucleotides are TGCGCCAGCCGTATACAGGGGGCCTCCTACGAGCAGTACTTC.

In this sample, this clone turned up a few times. The chain joins TRBV7-8 to TRBJ1-2; 8 positions match TRBD1. This CDR3 contains 15 residues. V lost 5 bases to trimming and J lost 4 bases; unmatched junction nucleotides: 9. Germline-derived CDR1 and CDR2 are SGHVS and FQNEAQ. CDR3 sequence (DNA): TGTGCCAGCAGCACGGAGCGGGGACAGGCCTATGGCTACACCTTC. Its translation: CASSTERGQAYGYTF.

This clone was seen a single time. The chain is built from TRBV7-2 and TRBJ2-1, with TRBD2 identical over 10 bases. V shed 0 bases and J 3 bases; nucleotides not matched to a gene: 2. Germline assignment: CDR1 SGHTA and CDR2 FQGNSA. CDR3 size: 16 residues. CDR3 nucleotides: TGTGCCAGCAGCTTAGCCTCTAGCGGGGGCTACAATGAGCAGTTCTTC. Encoded protein: CASSLASSGGYNEQFF.

This chain joins TRBV6-5 and TRBJ2-5; D is possibly TRBD1 (5 bases). The CDR3 consists of 13 residues. Germline-derived CDR1 and CDR2 are MNHEY and SVGAGI. Deletions cut 6 bases from V and 5 bases from J, with 13 bases between. In DNA, the CDR3 is TGTGCCAGCAGCCGACAGTCCTTTGAGACCCAGTACTTC. Protein sequence: CASSRQSFETQYF.

The chain links TRBV7-9 to TRBJ2-7, with D unresolved. The V end was cut by 5 bases, the J end by 3 bases, with 8 bases between. Germline V CDR1 and CDR2: SEHNR, FQNEAQ (reference sequence). This CDR3 is 12 amino acids long. The DNA for the CDR3 is TGTGCCAGCAGCCCCCCCGGCTACGAGCAGTACTTC. This encodes CASSPPGYEQYF.

The rearrangement uses TRBV7-8 and TRBJ1-1; TRBD1 might be the D (6 bases). The germline gives CDR1 SGHVS, CDR2 FQNEAQ. V lost 3 bases and J lost 1, with 9 bases in between. CDR3 size: 14 residues. The chain's CDR3 is CASSLTGGNTEAFF. CDR3 coding DNA: TGTGCCAGCAGCTTGACAGGAGGGAACACTGAAGCTTTCTTT.

The V call is TRBV7-9, the J call TRBJ2-3; D remains unclear. With 3 bases removed from V and 0 bases from J, the gap between germline ends came to 13 bases. The CDR3 runs 16 residues. In germline, CDR1 is SEHNR, CDR2 FQNEAQ (reference sequence). Here the CDR3 reads CASSFPRAASTDTQYF. As DNA, the CDR3 is TGTGCCAGCAGCTTTCCTCGGGCAGCAAGCACAGATACGCAGTATTTT.

This clone appeared a single time. This chain links TRBV4-1 with TRBJ1-5; TRBD1 matches 10 bases. Germline V gives CDR1 MGHRA, CDR2 YSYEKL. This CDR3 comprises 16 residues. V lost 2 bases, J lost 6 bases, and 7 bases stayed unmatched. In nucleotides, the CDR3 is TGCGCCAGCAGCCAACGACAGGGGGCCGGTGCTCAGCCCCAGCATTTT. Protein sequence: CASSQRQGAGAQPQHF.

The chain is built from TRBV6-5 and TRBJ2-2; 9 nucleotides line up with TRBD1. CDR1 MNHEY and CDR2 SVGAGI come from the germline V gene. CDR3 length equals 14 residues. Trimming cost V 7 bases and J 4 bases; bases outside gene matches: 4. CDR3 DNA sequence: TGTGCCAGCACCAGGACAGGGGTCACCGGGGAGCTGTTTTTT. Amino acid sequence: CASTRTGVTGELFF.

The chain couples TRBV5-1 to TRBJ2-7; D possibly matches TRBD1 or TRBD2 (5 bases each). The CDR3 is made up of 17 amino acids. The ends were cut back, 0 bases at V and 5 bases at J, with 21 bases in the middle. From germline, CDR1 is SGHRS and CDR2 YFSETQ. CDR3 protein: CASSLARGQGKTDEQYF. The CDR3, as DNA: TGCGCCAGCAGCTTGGCCAGAGGGCAGGGAAAGACCGACGAGCAGTACTTC.

This chain joins TRBV11-2 and TRBJ2-2; no reliable D call. Trimming pared 1 base from V and 4 bases from J, leaving 13 bases between. This CDR3 region has 16 residues. Germline values: CDR1 SGHAT, CDR2 FQNNGV. The CDR3 loop is CASSLGVGRVTGELFF. The DNA of the CDR3 is TGTGCCAGCAGCTTAGGGGTGGGTAGGGTCACCGGGGAGCTGTTTTTT.

This clone was observed a handful of times. J is TRBJ1-6 and V is TRBV19; 7 nucleotides match TRBD1. J was trimmed by 7 bases and V by 6 bases; bases with no gene match: 12. This CDR3 spans 16 amino acids. Per the germline V gene, CDR1 is LNHDA and CDR2 is SQIVND (reference sequence). CDR3 loop: CASRPELGQTNSPLHF. CDR3 sequence (DNA): TGTGCCAGTAGGCCCGAGTTGGGACAGACCAATTCACCCCTCCACTTT.

This clone was counted a few times. This chain connects TRBV30 to TRBJ2-7; tentatively, D is TRBD1 or TRBD2 (7 bases each). V lost 3 bases and J lost 4, with 19 bases in between. The CDR3 sequence is 15 residues long. CDR1 and CDR2 (germline): GTSNPN, SVGIG (reference sequence). CDR3 in DNA: TGTGCCTGGAGGGGAGGGGGCCGTGCGATTTACGAGCAGTACTTC. Its translation: CAWRGGGRAIYEQYF.

The chain is built from TRBV18 and TRBJ1-1; D is unclear. The V gene's germline CDR1 is KGHSH and CDR2 LQKENI. The CDR3 length is 11 residues. Trimming stripped 6 bases from V and 11 bases from J, with 13 bases between. The CDR3 protein is CASSAQERAFF. CDR3 bases: TGTGCCAGCTCCGCGCAAGAACGCGCTTTCTTT.

V is TRBV10-3 and J is TRBJ1-1, with a tentative D call TRBD1 (6 bases). Germline CDR1 is ENHRY and CDR2 is SYGVKD. The CDR3 runs to 14 residues. Trimming pared 6 bases from V and 1 base from J, leaving 12 bases between. As DNA, the CDR3 is TGTGCCATCAGGGAACAGGGTGCGAACACTGAAGCTTTCTTT. The encoded protein is CAIREQGANTEAFF.

The sample holds a few counts of this clone. The chain combines TRBV11-2 with TRBJ2-7; D remains ambiguous. V lost 4 bases, J lost 2 bases, and 0 bases lay in between. Germline V lookup: CDR1 SGHAT, CDR2 FQNNGV. This CDR3 region has 10 residues. CDR3 nucleotides: TGTGCCAGCAGCTCCTACGAGCAGTACTTC. The encoded protein is CASSSYEQYF. Combining the CDR3 with reference TRBV11-2 and TRBJ2-7 gives the whole variable domain EAGVAQSPRYKIIEKRQSVAFWCNPISGHATLYWYQQILGQGPKLLIQFQNNGVVDDSQLPKDRFSAERLKGVDSTLKIQPAKLEDSAVYLCASSSYEQYFGPGTRLTVT.

The chain links TRBV9 to TRBJ2-7, with TRBD1 matching over 8 bases. V shed 4 bases and J 4 bases; nucleotides not matched to a gene: 4. The CDR3 consists of 13 residues. Germline V gene lookup returns CDR1 SGDLS and CDR2 YYNGEE. CDR3 coding DNA: TGTGCCAGCAGCCCCCAGGGGGCATACGAGCAGTACTTC. It is translated as CASSPQGAYEQYF.

This clone was counted only a few times. The genes are TRBV5-6 and TRBJ1-6; D is undetermined. CDR1 SGHDT and CDR2 YYEEEE come from the germline V gene. Trimming pared 0 bases from V and 7 bases from J, leaving 8 bases between. The CDR3 is made up of 14 amino acids. CDR3 coding DNA: TGTGCCAGCAGCTTGGGTCTTGTGAATTCACCCCTCCACTTT. Protein sequence: CASSLGLVNSPLHF. Filled out from reference TRBV5-6 and TRBJ1-6, the complete variable domain reads DAGVTQSPTHLIKTRGQQVTLRCSPKSGHDTVSWYQQALGQGPQFIFQYYEEEERQRGNFPDRFSGHQFPNYSSELNVNALLLGDSALYLCASSLGLVNSPLHFGNGTRLTVT.

This clone showed up just a few times. CDR3 sequence reads: CASSLQRMNTEAFF. In DNA form, the CDR3 reads TGTGCCAGCAGCTTACAACGCATGAACACTGAAGCTTTCTTT. The chain carries TRBV5-5 and TRBJ1-1; D unclear. With 2 bases removed from V and 0 bases from J, the gap between germline ends came to 8 bases. The CDR3 totals 14 residues. Germline V lookup: CDR1 SGHKS, CDR2 YYEKEE (reference sequence). The full variable domain, its missing parts supplied by reference TRBV5-5 and TRBJ1-1, is DAGVTQSPTHLIKTRGQQVTLRCSPISGHKSVSWYQQVLGQGPQFIFQYYEKEERGRGNFPDRFSARQFPNYSSELNVNALLLGDSALYLCASSLQRMNTEAFFGQGTRLTVV.

The rearrangement links TRBV30 to TRBJ2-4, with 8 bases aligning to TRBD1. Losses at the gene ends were 8 bases for V and 1 base for J; bases not matched to a gene: 10. The CDR3 is 15 amino acids. Germline assignment: CDR1 GTSNPN and CDR2 SVGIG (reference sequence). The CDR3 DNA follows: TGTGCCGGGAACGACAGGGGAAGGGCCAAAAACATTCAGTACTTC. Its translation is CAGNDRGRAKNIQYF.

As to this clone: Compared with germline, one end of the junction differs, possibly owing to a read error. This chain links TRBV9 with TRBJ1-2; TRBD1 is a possible D gene (6 bases). The CDR3 loop spans 12 amino acids. Germline V CDR1 and CDR2: SGDLS, YYNGEE. CDR3 sequence: CASSARSGECYF. DNA of the CDR3: TGTGCCAGCAGCGCAAGATCAGGGGAGTGCTACTTC. Full variable domain (remainder filled in from reference TRBV9 and TRBJ1-2): DSGVTQTPKHLITATGQRVTLRCSPRSGDLSVYWYQQSLDQGLQFLIQYYNGEERAKGNILERFSAQQFPDLHSELNLSSLELGDSALYFCASSARSGECYFGSGTRLTVV.

V usage is TRBV5-1 and J usage is TRBJ2-7; 8 bases are a match to TRBD1. Germline CDR1 and CDR2: SGHRS and YFSETQ. The trim removed 3 bases at V and 5 bases at J, leaving 7 bases unmatched. The CDR3 totals 14 residues. CDR3 region: CASSSPGGGNEQYF. The CDR3 nucleotides read TGCGCCAGCAGCTCACCAGGGGGCGGGAACGAGCAGTACTTC.

The chain employs TRBV30 and TRBJ1-1; D uncertain. Germline CDR1 and CDR2: GTSNPN and SVGIG (reference sequence). V was shortened by 4 bases and J by 0 bases, with 6 bases between the two germline ends. The CDR3 totals 12 residues. CDR3 in amino acids: CAWTDLNTEAFF. In DNA form, the CDR3 reads TGTGCCTGGACGGACTTGAACACTGAAGCTTTCTTT.